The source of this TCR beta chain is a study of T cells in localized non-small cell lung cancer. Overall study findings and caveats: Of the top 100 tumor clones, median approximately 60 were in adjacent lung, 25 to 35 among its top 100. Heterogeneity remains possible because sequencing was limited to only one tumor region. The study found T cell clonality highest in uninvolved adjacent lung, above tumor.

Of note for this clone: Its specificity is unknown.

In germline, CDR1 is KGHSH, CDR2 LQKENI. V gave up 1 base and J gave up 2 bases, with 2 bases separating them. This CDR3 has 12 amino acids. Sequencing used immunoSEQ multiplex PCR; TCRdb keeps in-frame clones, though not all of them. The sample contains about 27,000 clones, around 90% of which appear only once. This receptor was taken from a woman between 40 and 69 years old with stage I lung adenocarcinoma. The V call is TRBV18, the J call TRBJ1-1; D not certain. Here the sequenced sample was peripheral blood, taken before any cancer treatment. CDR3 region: CASSPRNTEAFF. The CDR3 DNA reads TGTGCCAGCTCACCACGAAACACTGAAGCTTTCTTT.